This T cell receptor (beta chain) comes out of a study of OX40 agonist ivuxolimab in advanced cancers. Autoimmune disease history or systemic immunosuppression led to patients being barred. Sampling of blood occurred at baseline, cycle 4 day 1, and cycle 7 day 1. The CDR3 is made up of 14 amino acids. V shed 1 base and J shed 6 bases, with 12 bases lying between them. Germline CDR1 is SGHRS and CDR2 is YFSETQ. The table came from immunoSEQ multiplex PCR; TCRdb's copy has only in-frame clones and leaves some out. The data show tens of thousands of clones, roughly 80% seen once. Here the sequenced sample was CD4+ or CD8+ T cells sorted from blood, taken in a trial of the OX40 agonist ivuxolimab. The TCR comes from an adult with an advanced solid tumor such as melanoma, head and neck, liver or kidney cancer. V gene TRBV5-1 combines with J gene TRBJ2-3; D possibly corresponds to TRBD2 (6 bases). The CDR3 DNA reads as TGCGCCAGCAGCTTGAATAGCGGAGGTGATACGCAGTATTTT. It is translated as CASSLNSGGDTQYF. The full variable domain, rest sourced from reference TRBV5-1 and TRBJ2-3, is KAGVTQTPRYLIKTRGQQVTLSCSPISGHRSVSWYQQTPGQGLQFLFEYFSETQRNKGNFPGRFSGRQFSNSRSEMNVSTLELGDSALYLCASSLNSGGDTQYFGPGTRLTVL.